The entry that follows covers one TCR beta chain sequence. The antigen it binds to is not known. An end of the junction does not agree with germline; a read error may underlie this. The CDR3 runs 14 residues from the cysteine to the phenylalanine. Solely the CDR3 DNA is kept, with 42 bases framed from the first base. Looking up the germline V gene (reference sequence) yields CDR1 LGHDT and CDR2 YNNKEL. According to the study, the label for this sample's time point signals: newly diagnosed GD, antithyroid drugs for less than 3 months. RNA was extracted from PBMCs in TRIzol for both TCR sequencing and RNA sequencing. The diagnosis of Graves' disease was made according to American Thyroid Association guidelines. The patients came from an endocrinology department in Xi'an, China. Each patient gave approximately 8.8 milliliters of peripheral blood, collected in an EDTA anticoagulant tube. Ficoll Paque Plus density gradient separation was used to isolate PBMCs, and no further T cell sorting was performed. An Agilent 2100 Bioanalyzer and agarose gel were used to check RNA quality, while a NanoDrop 2000 measured RNA concentration.

This sample stems from a study of regulatory T cells in long-lasting Graves disease (TCRdb year 2021). Regarding the research as a whole: In the newly diagnosed Graves' disease group, patients had been taking antithyroid drugs for less than 3 months. The study was conducted in China and was registered as a clinical trial. TCR sequencing covered 13 persistent and approximately 20 newly diagnosed Graves' disease patients, 33 samples in total. Peripheral blood TCR sequencing and RNA sequencing compared persistent Graves' disease patients with newly diagnosed Graves' disease patients.

Library prep was done by multiplex PCR. TCRdb shows the sequencer as Illumina HiSeq 4000. To build TCR beta libraries, CDR3 regions were amplified by Arm-PCR using iRepertoire HTBI primers. Gel purification was performed on PCR products prior to sequencing. On the authors' methods: Across samples, roughly 60 TRBV and 13 to 15 TRBJ segments were identified and used for gene usage analysis of CDR3 amino acid clonotypes. COPE and FqMerger were used to merge filtered high-quality paired reads into contigs. BLAST was used to align contigs to IMGT TRBV, TRBD and TRBJ reference genes, with CDR3 defined following IMGT. Clonotypes above 0.1% frequency were classified as highly expanded clones. Repertoire diversity was measured by Shannon entropy, and V-J evenness by the Gini coefficient. A clonotype found in more than one individual was treated as public. TCRdb itself trimmed the public reads at Q25 with fastp, ran MiXCR and retained productive beta chains. Each record represents a unique CDR3 protein, reported with the most common genes and DNA among its rows. The V and J calls and clone size come from TCRdb's table, not from the authors' own analysis. The sample table lists about half a million distinct CDR3 sequences, approximately 12% of them with a count of one. The ten largest clonotypes hold around 9.3% of the sample.

What the authors observed across the whole study: Compared with newly diagnosed patients, patients with persistent Graves' disease had lower TCR Shannon entropy and fewer highly expanded clones, which suggests clonal expansion. The authors acknowledged the small sample size as a limitation that may reduce accuracy. Sequencing and analysis were limited to the TCR beta chain. More public clonotypes were shared among persistent patients (approximately 3,000) than among newly diagnosed patients (under 1,000). TRBV28, TRBJ1-2 and TRBJ2-5 were preferentially used in persistent disease, while TRBV20-1 and TRBJ2-1 were favored in newly diagnosed disease. Peripheral blood alone was examined, since thyroid tissue, which constituted the primary lesion, could not be accessed.

These data are also associated with another study on T cells in Graves' hyperthyroidism and ophthalmopathy. The second study's authors report: Stable Graves' hyperthyroidism was defined as the absence of progression to ophthalmopathy over 18 months of follow-up. The hyperthyroidism patients were between 18 and 65 years old and newly diagnosed, with a disease duration of less than 2 months. Patients with uncontrolled infections, other autoimmune diseases, pregnancy or lactation were excluded. Diagnoses were established on the basis of clinical symptoms, serum thyroxine and TRAb, thyroid ultrasound, and orbital computed tomography. The first round of RT-PCR for the TCR CDR3 was performed with the HTBI primer set and the Qiagen OneStep RT-PCR kit. Most expanded thyroid clonotypes (frequency above 0.001) were also detected in blood, a finding suggesting that blood repertoires may reflect thyroid immune responses. A model built on a 13 V-J signature distinguished ophthalmopathy from stable hyperthyroidism, reaching approximately 89% sensitivity and 81.08% specificity in cross-validation and 80%/75% in testing. In validation, the model predicted progression to ophthalmopathy with over 65% sensitivity and roughly 72% specificity, a median of about 6 months before onset. To identify distinguishing TCR V-J signatures, a discovery cohort of 90 to 100 patients was used, comprising 40 to 45 with Graves' ophthalmopathy and approximately 57 with stable Graves' hyperthyroidism. Prospective prediction of ophthalmopathy was tested in an independent validation cohort consisting of roughly 20 hyperthyroidism patients and around 16 patients who later progressed to ophthalmopathy. The 95 to 100 discovery patients were randomly divided into training and test sets at a 7:3 ratio. In addition, the study compared T-cell repertoires in thyroid tissue and in blood from six Graves' hyperthyroidism patients. After blood sampling, hyperthyroidism patients were treated with methimazole at a starting dose of 30 mg daily, and ophthalmopathy patients were treated with high-dose intravenous methylprednisolone. Libraries were constructed in a second round of multiplex PCR, after which size selection and purification were performed. Libraries were sequenced paired-end with 100 bp reads on an Illumina HiSeq2000. SOAPnuke was used to process the raw data, with reads discarded if the reads contained adapters or uncalled bases, had a mean Phred below 15, or lacked an exact constant-primer or identifier match. COPE v1.2.5 was used to merge the high-quality paired reads, and each unique nucleotide sequence was defined as a clonotype. Clonotypes were aligned to IMGT TRBV, TRBD and TRBJ reference segments using MiTCR v1.1. Analysis was restricted to V-J combinations with a frequency above 0.0001, which covered 99.2% of repertoires. The TCS score was defined as F50 (clonal expansion) divided by E x V (chaos), with BLOSUM62-based TCRdist calculated between CDR3 peptides within each V-J. Welch's t-statistics and random forest reduced roughly 500 V-J features to under 15, which were used in a naive Bayes classifier (R e1071). Sample size was not statistically predetermined, and investigators were not blinded to group allocation. According to the paper, TCR Vbeta CDR3 sequencing was carried out on roughly 130 peripheral blood samples, which came from about 45 ophthalmopathy, under 80 hyperthyroidism and approximately 17 progressor patients.

This clonotype was sampled from a woman under 40 with Graves disease. Donor details come from another sample of the same person, matched by shared clones. The rearrangement joined TRBV3-1 to TRBJ2-1; the D gene is unclear. The sample in question was peripheral blood mononuclear cells (PBMCs), obtained at new diagnosis, from a patient treated with antithyroid drugs. The bases read TGTGCCAGCAGCCAAGCCTCCGGCCCCACGGCTAAGGTCTTC. Translated, it gives CASSQASGPTAKVF.